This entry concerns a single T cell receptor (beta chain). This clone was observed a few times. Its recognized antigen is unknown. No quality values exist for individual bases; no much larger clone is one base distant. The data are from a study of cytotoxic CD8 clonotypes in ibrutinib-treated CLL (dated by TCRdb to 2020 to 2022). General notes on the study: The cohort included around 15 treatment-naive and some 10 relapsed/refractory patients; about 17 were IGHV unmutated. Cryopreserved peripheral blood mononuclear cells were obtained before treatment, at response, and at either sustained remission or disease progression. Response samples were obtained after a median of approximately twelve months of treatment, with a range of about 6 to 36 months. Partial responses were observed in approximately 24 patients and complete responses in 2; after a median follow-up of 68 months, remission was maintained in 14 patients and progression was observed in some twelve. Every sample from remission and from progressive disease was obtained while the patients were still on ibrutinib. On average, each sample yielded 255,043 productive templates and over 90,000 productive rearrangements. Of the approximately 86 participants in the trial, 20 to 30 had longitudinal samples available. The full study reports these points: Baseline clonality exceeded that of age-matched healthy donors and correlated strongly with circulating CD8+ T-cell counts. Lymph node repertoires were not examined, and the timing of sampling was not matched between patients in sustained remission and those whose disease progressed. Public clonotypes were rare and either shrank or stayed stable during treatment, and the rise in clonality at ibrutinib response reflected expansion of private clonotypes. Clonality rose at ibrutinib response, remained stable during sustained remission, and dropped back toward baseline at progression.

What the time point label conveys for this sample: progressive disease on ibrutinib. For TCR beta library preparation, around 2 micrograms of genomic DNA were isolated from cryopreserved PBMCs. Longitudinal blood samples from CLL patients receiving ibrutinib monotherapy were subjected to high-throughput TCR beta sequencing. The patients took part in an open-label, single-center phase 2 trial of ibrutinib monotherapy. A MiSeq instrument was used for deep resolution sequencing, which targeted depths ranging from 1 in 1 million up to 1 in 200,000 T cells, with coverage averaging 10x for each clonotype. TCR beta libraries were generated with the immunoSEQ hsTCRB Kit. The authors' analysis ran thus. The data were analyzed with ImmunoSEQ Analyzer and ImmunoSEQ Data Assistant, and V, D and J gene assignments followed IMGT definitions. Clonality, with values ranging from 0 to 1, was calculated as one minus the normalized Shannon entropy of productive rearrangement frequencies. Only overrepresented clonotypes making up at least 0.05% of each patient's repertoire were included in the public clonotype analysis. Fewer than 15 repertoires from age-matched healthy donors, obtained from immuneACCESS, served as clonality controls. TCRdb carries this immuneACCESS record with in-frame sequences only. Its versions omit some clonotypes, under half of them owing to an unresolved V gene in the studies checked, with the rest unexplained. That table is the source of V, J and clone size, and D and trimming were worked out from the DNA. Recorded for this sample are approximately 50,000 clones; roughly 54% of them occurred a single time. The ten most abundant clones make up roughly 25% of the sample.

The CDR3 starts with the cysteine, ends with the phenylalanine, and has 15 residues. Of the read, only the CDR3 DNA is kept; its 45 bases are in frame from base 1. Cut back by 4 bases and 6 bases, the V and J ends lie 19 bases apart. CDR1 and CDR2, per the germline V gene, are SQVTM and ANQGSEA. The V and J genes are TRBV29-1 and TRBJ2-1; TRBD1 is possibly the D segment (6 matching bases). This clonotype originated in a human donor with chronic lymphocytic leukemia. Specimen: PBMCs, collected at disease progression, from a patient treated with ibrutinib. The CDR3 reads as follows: CSVVAPRGISNEQFF. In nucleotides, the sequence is TGCAGCGTTGTGGCCCCCAGGGGCATTAGCAATGAGCAGTTCTTC.